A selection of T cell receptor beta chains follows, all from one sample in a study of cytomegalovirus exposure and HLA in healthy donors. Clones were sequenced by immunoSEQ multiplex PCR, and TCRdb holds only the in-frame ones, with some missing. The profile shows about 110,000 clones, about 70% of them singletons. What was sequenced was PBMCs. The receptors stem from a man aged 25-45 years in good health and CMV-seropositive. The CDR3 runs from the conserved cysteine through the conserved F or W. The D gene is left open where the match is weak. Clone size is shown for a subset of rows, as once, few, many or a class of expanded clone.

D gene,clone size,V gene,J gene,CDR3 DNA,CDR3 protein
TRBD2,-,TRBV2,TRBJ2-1,TGTGCCAGCAGTGCACGGCTAGCGGGGGGAAATGAGCAGTTCTTC,CASSARLAGGNEQFF
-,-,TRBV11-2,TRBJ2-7,TGTGCCAGCAGCTTAACACCAAGCTCCTACGAGCAGTACTTC,CASSLTPSSYEQYF
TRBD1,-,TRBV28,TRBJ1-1,TGTGCCAGCAGTTTCCCTGCAGGGGGCCCCACTGAAGCTTTCTTT,CASSFPAGGPTEAFF
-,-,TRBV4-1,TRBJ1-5,TGCGCCAGCAGCCGAGAACGGGGGGCAGCAGCCCATCAGCCCCAGCATTTT,CASSRERGAAAHQPQHF
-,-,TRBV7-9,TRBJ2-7,TGTGCCAGCAGCACTGAGGGCTACGAGCAGTACTTC,CASSTEGYEQYF
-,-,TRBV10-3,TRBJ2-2,TGTGCCATCAGAGGAGGTCTGAACACCGGGGAGCTGTTTTTT,CAIRGGLNTGELFF
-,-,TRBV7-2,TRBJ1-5,TGTGCCAGCAGCTCCACAGGCATACGGGGGCAGCCCCAGCATTTT,CASSSTGIRGQPQHF
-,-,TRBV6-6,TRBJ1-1,TGTGCCAGCAGTTACGGGCAGCCTGAAGCTTTCTTT,CASSYGQPEAFF
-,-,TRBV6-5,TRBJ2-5,TGTGCCAGCAGTTACCCGGAGGCGAACGGGGAGACCCAGTACTTC,CASSYPEANGETQYF
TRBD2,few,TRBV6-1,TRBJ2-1,TGTGCCAGCAGTGATAGCGGGTACAATGAGCAGTTCTTC,CASSDSGYNEQFF
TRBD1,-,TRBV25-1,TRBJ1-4,TGTGCCAGCTCCGGGACAGGGCTTGGGACTAATGAAAAACTGTTTTTT,CASSGTGLGTNEKLFF
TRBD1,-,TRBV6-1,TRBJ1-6,TGTGCCAGCAGTGAAACCCGGGACAGGGCTTCACCCCTCCACTTT,CASSETRDRASPLHF
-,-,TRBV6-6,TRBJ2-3,TGTGCCAGCAGCCCCACTAGGGCAGATACGCAGTATTTT,CASSPTRADTQYF
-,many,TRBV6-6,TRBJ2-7,TGTGCCAGCAGCGTGACCGTAGCTTGGTACTTC,CASSVTVAWYF
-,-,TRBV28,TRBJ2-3,TGTGCCAGCAGTTTTATAGGACAGCAGACAGATACGCAGTATTTT,CASSFIGQQTDTQYF
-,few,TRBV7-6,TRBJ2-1,TGTGCCAGCAGCCAGGGAGGCTTACGCTCCTACAATGAGCAGTTCTTC,CASSQGGLRSYNEQFF
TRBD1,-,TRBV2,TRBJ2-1,TGTGCCAGCAGGCGGACAGGCTTCTACAATGAGCAGTTCTTC,CASRRTGFYNEQFF
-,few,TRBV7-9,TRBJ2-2,TGTGCCAGCAGTTCTACCAATACAGGATTCCCACTAACCGGGGAGCTGTTTTTT,CASSSTNTGFPLTGELFF
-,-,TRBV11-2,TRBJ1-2,TGTGCCAGCAGCTTAGATTTCGGGGGAAGACACTATGGCTACACCTTC,CASSLDFGGRHYGYTF
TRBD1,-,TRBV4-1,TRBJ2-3,TGCGCCAGCAGCCAACAGGGACAGGGAAGCACAGATACGCAGTATTTT,CASSQQGQGSTDTQYF
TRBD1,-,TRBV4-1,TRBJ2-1,TGCGCCAGCAGCCGACCGGGACAGAGCTCCTACAATGAGCAGTTCTTC,CASSRPGQSSYNEQFF
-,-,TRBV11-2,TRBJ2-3,TGTGCCAGCAGCTTAATCGGACGGGGGGCTTACTCCACAGATACGCAGTATTTT,CASSLIGRGAYSTDTQYF
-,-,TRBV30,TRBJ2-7,TGTGCCTGGAGCTTGGGACTGTCGCGTTCCGAGCAGTACTTC,CAWSLGLSRSEQYF
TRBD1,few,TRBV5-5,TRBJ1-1,TGTGCCAGCACCCGGACAGGGACGGTGACTGAAGCTTTCTTT,CASTRTGTVTEAFF
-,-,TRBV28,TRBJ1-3,TGTGCCAGCACCACGGCGGAAGTGTCTGGAAACACCATATATTTT,CASTTAEVSGNTIYF
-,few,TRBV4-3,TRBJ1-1,TGCGCCAGCAGCCAAGATCATGGGGACTGGGGCACTGAAGCTTTCTTT,CASSQDHGDWGTEAFF
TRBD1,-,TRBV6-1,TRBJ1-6,TGTGCCAGCAGGATGACAGGGGGCAGTTCACCCCTCCACTTT,CASRMTGGSSPLHF
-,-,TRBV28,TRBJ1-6,TGTGCCAGCAGTTCGTGGGACACCCCAAGGATCCACTTT,CASSSWDTPRIHF
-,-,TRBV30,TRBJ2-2,TGTGCCTGGAGTGTACGGGGGAACGGGGAGCTGTTTTTT,CAWSVRGNGELFF
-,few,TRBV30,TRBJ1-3,TGTGCCTTTGGACAGTCCTCTGGAAACACCATATATTTT,CAFGQSSGNTIYF
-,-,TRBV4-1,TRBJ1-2,TGCGCCAGCAGCCAACCGAACAGGGTCCTGGACTATGGCTACACCTTC,CASSQPNRVLDYGYTF
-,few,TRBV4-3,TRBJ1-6,TGCGCCAGCAGCCAAACCGCTAGCTCCTATAATTCACCCCTCCACTTT,CASSQTASSYNSPLHF
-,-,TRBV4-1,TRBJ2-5,TGCGCCAGCAGCCAAGCTTACAGGGTTCAAGAGACCCAGTACTTC,CASSQAYRVQETQYF
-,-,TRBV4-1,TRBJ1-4,TGCGCCAGCAGCTACCTGATGAGGCGGGGGACCAATGAAAAACTGTTTTTT,CASSYLMRRGTNEKLFF
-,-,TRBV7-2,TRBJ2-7,TGTGCCAGCAGCTTTCGGGATTACGAGCAGTACTTC,CASSFRDYEQYF
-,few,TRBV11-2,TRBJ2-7,TGTGCCAGCAGCCCACTCTACGAGCAGTACTTC,CASSPLYEQYF
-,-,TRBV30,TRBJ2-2,TGTGCCTGGAATCCCAGGCGGGGCGGGGAGCTGTTTTTT,CAWNPRRGGELFF
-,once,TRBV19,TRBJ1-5,TGTGCCAGTAGTATCGGCCGGGATCAGCCCCAGCATTTT,CASSIGRDQPQHF
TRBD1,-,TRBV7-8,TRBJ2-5,TGTGCCAGCAGATGGGGGGGGACAGGGGGCGCAGGGGAGACCCAGTACTTC,CASRWGGTGGAGETQYF
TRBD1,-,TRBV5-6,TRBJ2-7,TGTGCCAGCAGCCCTGTGGGACAGGGTTGGGACGAGCAGTACTTC,CASSPVGQGWDEQYF